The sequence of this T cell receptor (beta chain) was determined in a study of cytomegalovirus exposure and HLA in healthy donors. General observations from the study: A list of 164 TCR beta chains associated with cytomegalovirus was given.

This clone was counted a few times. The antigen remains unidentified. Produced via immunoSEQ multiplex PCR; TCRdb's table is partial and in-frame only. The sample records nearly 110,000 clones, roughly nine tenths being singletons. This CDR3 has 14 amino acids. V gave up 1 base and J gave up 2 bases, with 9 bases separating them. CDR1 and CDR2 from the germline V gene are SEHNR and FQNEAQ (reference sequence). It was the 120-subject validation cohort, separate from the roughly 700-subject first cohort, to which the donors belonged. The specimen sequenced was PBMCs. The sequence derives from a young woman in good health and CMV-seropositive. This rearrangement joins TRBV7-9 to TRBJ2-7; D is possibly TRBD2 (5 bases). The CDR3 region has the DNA TGTGCCAGCAGCTTAGTACACGGGACCTACGAGCAGTACTTC. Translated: CASSLVHGTYEQYF. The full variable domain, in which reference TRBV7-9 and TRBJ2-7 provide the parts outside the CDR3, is DTGVSQNPRHKITKRGQNVTFRCDPISEHNRLYWYRQTLGQGPEFLTYFQNEAQLEKSRLLSDRFSAERPKGSFSTLEIQRTEQGDSAMYLCASSLVHGTYEQYFGPGTRLTVT.